A selection of T cell receptor beta chains follows, all from one sample in a study of blood T cell repertoires in COVID-19. Using immunoSEQ multiplex PCR, the repertoire was profiled, and TCRdb retains in-frame clones only, with some absent. The top ten hold approximately 3.4% of the sample, which has 450,000 to 500,000 clones, 70% to 90% seen once. The sample was peripheral blood. The receptor set was obtained from a human donor in a cohort sampled during active COVID-19. The CDR3 runs from the conserved cysteine through the conserved F or W. A D gene is named only where the DNA matches it firmly. Rows give clone size only sometimes, using once, few, many, or a class for an expanded clone.

D | length | J | size | V | CDR3 | DNA
TRBD2 | 13 | TRBJ2-3 | . | TRBV6-5 | CASMGGGADTQYF | TGTGCCAGCATGGGGGGAGGGGCAGATACGCAGTATTTT
. | 12 | TRBJ2-3 | . | TRBV30 | CAWSVPVDTQYF | TGTGCCTGGAGTGTACCGGTGGATACGCAGTATTTT
. | 16 | TRBJ2-7 | . | TRBV5-1 | CASSSTGWRASYEQYF | TGCGCCAGCAGCTCGACCGGTTGGAGGGCCTCCTACGAGCAGTACTTC
TRBD2 | 18 | TRBJ2-3 | . | TRBV28 | CASTSWGGLARSTDTQYF | TGTGCCAGCACCTCATGGGGGGGACTAGCGCGAAGCACAGATACGCAGTATTTT
. | 13 | TRBJ2-5 | once | TRBV9 | CASSVAVVETQYF | TGTGCCAGCAGCGTAGCGGTGGTAGAGACCCAGTACTTC
TRBD1 | 13 | TRBJ2-7 | . | TRBV29-1 | CSVVGQGGYEQYF | TGCAGCGTTGTAGGACAGGGGGGCTACGAGCAGTACTTC
TRBD1 | 20 | TRBJ1-1 | . | TRBV19 | CASSIAGQGFLTSIRTEAFF | TGTGCCAGTAGTATCGCCGGACAGGGTTTTTTAACGAGTATTCGGACTGAAGCTTTCTTT
. | 17 | TRBJ2-7 | . | TRBV4-1 | CASSLSPRGIPGGEQYF | TGCGCCAGCAGCTTATCGCCCAGGGGAATCCCGGGGGGCGAGCAGTACTTC
TRBD2 | 15 | TRBJ2-3 | . | TRBV29-1 | CSVDGLAGGTDTQYF | TGCAGCGTTGACGGACTAGCGGGAGGCACAGATACGCAGTATTTT
TRBD2 | 16 | TRBJ2-1 | . | TRBV19 | CASSLGAGGSYNEQFF | TGTGCCAGTAGCCTGGGAGCGGGAGGTTCCTACAATGAGCAGTTCTTC
. | 13 | TRBJ1-4 | . | TRBV6-5 | CASNRAVREKLFF | TGTGCCAGCAACAGGGCGGTTCGGGAAAAACTGTTTTTT
TRBD1 | 14 | TRBJ1-2 | . | TRBV7-9 | CASSYRGFDYGYTF | TGTGCCAGCAGCTACAGGGGTTTCGACTATGGCTACACCTTC
TRBD1 | 15 | TRBJ2-5 | . | TRBV14 | CASSGNTGGEETQYF | TGTGCCAGCAGCGGAAACACAGGGGGCGAAGAGACCCAGTACTTC
. | 14 | TRBJ1-1 | . | TRBV18 | CASSPTAGQTEAFF | TGTGCCAGCTCACCAACCGCCGGACAAACTGAAGCTTTCTTT
. | 15 | TRBJ1-1 | . | TRBV11-2 | CASSVLVAANTEAFF | TGTGCCAGCAGCGTCTTAGTAGCCGCCAACACTGAAGCTTTCTTT
. | 15 | TRBJ1-6 | . | TRBV6-1 | CASSEEGLDVSPLHF | TGTGCCAGCAGTGAAGAGGGGCTGGATGTTTCACCCCTCCACTTT
TRBD2 | 14 | TRBJ2-7 | . | TRBV11-3 | CASSLAGGPYEQYF | TGTGCCAGCAGCTTGGCGGGAGGGCCCTACGAGCAGTACTTC
. | 16 | TRBJ2-1 | . | TRBV19 | CASSIGLANSYNEQFF | TGTGCCAGTAGTATAGGCCTAGCGAACTCCTACAATGAGCAGTTCTTC
. | 12 | TRBJ2-4 | . | TRBV7-9 | CASSSGQSAEYF | TGTGCCAGCAGCTCCGGACAGTCGGCGGAGTACTTC
. | 15 | TRBJ1-3 | few | TRBV7-7 | CASSRQQGYGNTIYF | TGTGCTAGCAGCAGACAACAGGGATACGGAAACACCATATATTTT
. | 15 | TRBJ1-5 | . | TRBV4-2 | CASSHTTGSNQPQHF | TGTGCCAGCAGCCATACGACGGGGTCCAATCAGCCCCAGCATTTT
. | 14 | TRBJ1-2 | . | TRBV7-8 | CASSLGGHNYGYTF | TGTGCCAGCAGCTTAGGGGGACATAACTATGGCTACACCTTC
TRBD1 | 17 | TRBJ2-2 | . | TRBV7-2 | CASSLAGTGGFAGELFF | TGTGCCAGCAGCTTAGCGGGGACAGGGGGGTTCGCCGGGGAGCTGTTTTTT
TRBD2 | 16 | TRBJ2-5 | . | TRBV5-4 | CASSPGGAGGQETQYF | TGTGCCAGCAGCCCTGGGGGAGCGGGAGGCCAAGAGACCCAGTACTTC
TRBD2 | 15 | TRBJ2-1 | . | TRBV9 | CASSPSGNSYNEQFF | TGTGCCAGCAGCCCAAGCGGGAACTCCTACAATGAGCAGTTCTTC
. | 18 | TRBJ2-7 | . | TRBV10-3 | CAIMGGTGHTLGPYEQYF | TGTGCCATCATGGGAGGGACAGGTCATACCCTCGGCCCCTACGAGCAGTACTTC
. | 15 | TRBJ2-7 | . | TRBV15 | CATSREYSVPHEQYF | TGTGCCACCAGCAGAGAGTACAGTGTGCCCCACGAGCAGTACTTC
TRBD1 | 13 | TRBJ1-1 | . | TRBV10-3 | CAISRQGISEAFF | TGTGCCATCAGTCGACAGGGTATTTCTGAAGCTTTCTTT
. | 15 | TRBJ1-1 | . | TRBV18 | CASSPPQGGSTEAFF | TGTGCCAGCTCACCACCCCAGGGAGGGAGCACTGAAGCTTTCTTT
. | 13 | TRBJ2-2 | . | TRBV10-3 | CAISGRGTGELFF | TGTGCCATCAGTGGGCGGGGCACCGGGGAGCTGTTTTTT
. | 13 | TRBJ2-7 | . | TRBV6-1 | CASSWFGSYEQYF | TGTGCCAGCAGTTGGTTTGGGAGCTACGAGCAGTACTTC
. | 14 | TRBJ1-2 | few | TRBV3-1/TRBV3-2 | CASSQDQGYYGYTF | TGTGCCAGCAGCCAAGATCAGGGGTACTATGGCTACACCTTC
. | 17 | TRBJ1-6 | . | TRBV19 | CASSSRQSSSYNSPLHF | TGTGCCAGTAGTTCCCGACAGTCGAGCTCCTATAATTCACCCCTCCACTTT
TRBD1 | 14 | TRBJ1-6 | . | TRBV6-5 | CASGVRGANSPLHF | TGTGCCAGCGGAGTCAGGGGGGCTAATTCACCCCTCCACTTT
. | 15 | TRBJ2-1 | . | TRBV28 | CASSLSDRRYNEQFF | TGTGCCAGCAGTCTCTCCGATAGGAGGTACAATGAGCAGTTCTTC
TRBD1 | 12 | TRBJ1-4 | . | TRBV6-5 | CAMGQYNEKLFF | TGTGCCATGGGACAGTATAATGAAAAACTGTTTTTT
. | 14 | TRBJ2-5 | . | TRBV6-2/TRBV6-3 | CASSYVGRRETQYF | TGTGCCAGCAGTTACGTGGGCAGGCGAGAGACCCAGTACTTC
. | 15 | TRBJ2-2 | . | TRBV19 | CASSMGLEGLWELFF | TGTGCCAGTAGTATGGGTTTGGAGGGCCTCTGGGAGCTGTTTTTT
TRBD1 | 15 | TRBJ1-5 | . | TRBV27 | CASSLATGSSQPQHF | TGTGCCAGCAGTTTGGCGACAGGGTCGAGTCAGCCCCAGCATTTT
. | 15 | TRBJ2-1 | . | TRBV19 | CASSIAIARLNEQFF | TGTGCCAGTAGTATCGCGATAGCTAGGCTCAATGAGCAGTTCTTC
. | 13 | TRBJ2-7 | once | TRBV5-1 | CASTATGGYEQYF | TGCGCCAGCACCGCGACAGGCGGTTACGAGCAGTACTTC
. | 14 | TRBJ1-2 | . | TRBV20-1 | CSASYLARSYGYTF | TGCAGTGCTAGTTATCTCGCGAGAAGCTATGGCTACACCTTC
TRBD1 | 16 | TRBJ1-5 | . | TRBV7-2 | CASSPGTGTRNQPQHF | TGTGCCAGCAGCCCCGGGACAGGAACGCGAAATCAGCCCCAGCATTTT
TRBD2 | 15 | TRBJ2-2 | . | TRBV3-1/TRBV3-2 | CASSQAGGSGGELFF | TGTGCCAGCAGCCAAGCGGGAGGGTCGGGCGGGGAGCTGTTTTTT
. | 14 | TRBJ2-1 | few | TRBV29-1 | CSVAVGSSYNEQFF | TGCAGCGTTGCTGTAGGGAGCTCCTACAATGAGCAGTTCTTC
. | 17 | TRBJ1-5 | . | TRBV2 | CASSEFGWQGRNQPQHF | TGTGCCAGCAGTGAATTTGGGTGGCAGGGGAGAAATCAGCCCCAGCATTTT
TRBD1 | 15 | TRBJ2-1 | . | TRBV24-1 | CATSDGQGPFNEQFF | TGTGCCACCAGTGACGGACAGGGACCGTTCAATGAGCAGTTCTTC
. | 15 | TRBJ2-7 | few | TRBV4-1 | CASSQGGAGIYEQYF | TGCGCCAGCAGCCAGGGAGGAGCGGGCATATACGAGCAGTACTTC
TRBD1 | 15 | TRBJ2-7 | . | TRBV30 | CAWRGTADSPYEQYF | TGTGCCTGGAGGGGGACAGCCGATTCCCCCTACGAGCAGTACTTC
TRBD1 | 15 | TRBJ1-2 | . | TRBV19 | CASSIDGQGNYGYTF | TGTGCCAGTAGTATAGACGGACAGGGGAACTATGGCTACACCTTC
. | 14 | TRBJ1-1 | . | TRBV19 | CASSHGQTNTEAFF | TGTGCCAGTAGCCACGGACAGACGAACACTGAAGCTTTCTTT
TRBD1 | 13 | TRBJ1-2 | . | TRBV29-1 | CSVEEGRQGNHTF | TGCAGCGTTGAAGAGGGGAGACAGGGTAATCACACCTTC
. | 15 | TRBJ1-1 | once | TRBV4-1 | CASSQVGGGDTEAFF | TGCGCCAGCAGCCAAGTTGGAGGTGGGGACACTGAAGCTTTCTTT
. | 14 | TRBJ2-3 | . | TRBV4-2 | CASSQGLTTDTQYF | TGTGCCAGCAGCCAGGGACTGACAACAGATACGCAGTATTTT
TRBD2 | 17 | TRBJ2-1 | few | TRBV11-3 | CASSAGGASGSIHEQFF | TGTGCCAGCAGCGCGGGAGGGGCTAGCGGGAGTATCCATGAGCAGTTCTTC
TRBD1 | 17 | TRBJ1-1 | many | TRBV7-2 | CASSPTGTGVKNTEAFF | TGTGCCAGCAGCCCGACCGGGACAGGGGTTAAGAACACTGAAGCTTTCTTT
TRBD2 | 17 | TRBJ2-1 | . | TRBV24-1 | CATSDQGLAGMYNEQFF | TGTGCCACCAGTGACCAGGGACTAGCGGGAATGTACAATGAGCAGTTCTTC
. | 15 | TRBJ1-5 | . | TRBV18 | CASSPTVYSNQPQHF | TGTGCCAGCTCACCGACAGTTTATAGCAATCAGCCCCAGCATTTT
. | 12 | TRBJ1-1 | once | TRBV30 | CAWSWGGTEAFF | TGTGCCTGGAGTTGGGGGGGAACTGAAGCTTTCTTT
TRBD1 | 15 | TRBJ2-2 | once | TRBV5-1 | CASSPRTGLTGELFF | TGCGCCAGCAGCCCAAGGACAGGGTTAACCGGGGAGCTGTTTTTT